There are a few counts of the clone carrying this T cell receptor beta chain. Antigen specificity is unknown. The sample originates from a study of cytomegalovirus exposure and HLA in healthy donors. Study-level points and caveats: Reported performance of the classifier showed diagnosis of cytomegalovirus status with high specificity and sensitivity. Sequencing had likely introduced a cluster of highly shared sequence variants as an artifact. TCR sequences were mostly rare, though some public TCRs occurred in many donors. According to a later analysis, most TCR beta chains associated with CMV appeared HLA-restricted.

V shed 10 bases and J 7 bases; nucleotides not matched to a gene: 12. CDR1 LNHDA and CDR2 SQIVND come from the germline V gene (reference sequence). The length of the CDR3 is 14 residues. In the PCR, 60 Vbeta and 13 Jbeta primers were used. Clones were sequenced by immunoSEQ multiplex PCR, and TCRdb holds only the in-frame ones, with some missing. The table shows about 120,000 clones, with approximately 15% occurring only once. V and J are TRBV19 and TRBJ1-2, with 10 bases lining up with TRBD1. The sample comprised PBMCs. This TCR was recovered from a woman younger than 30 in good health and CMV-seronegative. CDR3 nucleotides: TGTGCCACCCAGAGGGACAGGGGACGATCTGGCTACACCTTC. Translated: CATQRDRGRSGYTF.